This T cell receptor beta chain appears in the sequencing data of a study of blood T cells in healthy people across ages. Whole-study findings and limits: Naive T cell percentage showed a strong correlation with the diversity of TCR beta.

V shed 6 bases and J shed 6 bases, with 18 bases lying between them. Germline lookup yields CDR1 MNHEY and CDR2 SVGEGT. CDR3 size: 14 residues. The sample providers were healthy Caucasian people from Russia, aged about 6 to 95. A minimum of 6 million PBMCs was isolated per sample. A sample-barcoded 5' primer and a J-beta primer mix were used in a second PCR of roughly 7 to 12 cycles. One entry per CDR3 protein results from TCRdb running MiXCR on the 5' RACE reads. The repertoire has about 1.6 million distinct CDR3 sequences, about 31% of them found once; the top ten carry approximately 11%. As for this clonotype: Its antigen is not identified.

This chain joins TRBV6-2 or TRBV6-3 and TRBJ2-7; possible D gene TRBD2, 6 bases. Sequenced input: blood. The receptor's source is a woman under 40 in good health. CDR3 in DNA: TGTGCCAGCAGCCGGGGGAGCGTCCGAGGCGAGCAGTACTTC. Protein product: CASSRGSVRGEQYF.